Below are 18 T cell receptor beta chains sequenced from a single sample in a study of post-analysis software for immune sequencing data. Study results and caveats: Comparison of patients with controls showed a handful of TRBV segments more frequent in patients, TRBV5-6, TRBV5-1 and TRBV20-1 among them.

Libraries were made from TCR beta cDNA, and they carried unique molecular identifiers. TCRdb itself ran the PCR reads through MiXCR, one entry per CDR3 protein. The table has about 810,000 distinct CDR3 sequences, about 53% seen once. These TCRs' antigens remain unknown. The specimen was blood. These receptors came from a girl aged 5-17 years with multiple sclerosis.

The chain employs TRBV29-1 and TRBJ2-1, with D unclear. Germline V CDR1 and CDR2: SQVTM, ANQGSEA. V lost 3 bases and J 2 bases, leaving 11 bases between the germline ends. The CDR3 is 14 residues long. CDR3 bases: TGCAGCGTTGATAAGATAGGGACCTACAATGAGCAGTTCTTC. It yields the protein CSVDKIGTYNEQFF.

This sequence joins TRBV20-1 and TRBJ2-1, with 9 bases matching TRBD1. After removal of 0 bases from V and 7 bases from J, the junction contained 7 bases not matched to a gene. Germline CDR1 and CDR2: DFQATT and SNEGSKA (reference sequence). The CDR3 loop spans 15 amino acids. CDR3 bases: TGCAGTGCTAGAGAATGGACAGGGGAAATGAATGAGCAGTTCTTC. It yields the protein CSAREWTGEMNEQFF.

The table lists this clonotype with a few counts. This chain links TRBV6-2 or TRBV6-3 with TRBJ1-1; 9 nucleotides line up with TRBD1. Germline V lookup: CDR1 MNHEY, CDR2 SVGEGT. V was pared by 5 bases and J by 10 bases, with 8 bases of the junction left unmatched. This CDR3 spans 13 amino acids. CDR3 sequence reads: CASSNDRGSRAFF. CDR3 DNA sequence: TGTGCCAGCAGTAACGACAGGGGGAGCCGAGCTTTCTTT.

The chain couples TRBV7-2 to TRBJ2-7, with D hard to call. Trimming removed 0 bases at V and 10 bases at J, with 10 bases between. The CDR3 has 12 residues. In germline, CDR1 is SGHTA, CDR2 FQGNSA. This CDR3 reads CASSLALVTQYF. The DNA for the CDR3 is TGTGCCAGCAGCTTAGCGCTAGTCACCCAGTACTTC.

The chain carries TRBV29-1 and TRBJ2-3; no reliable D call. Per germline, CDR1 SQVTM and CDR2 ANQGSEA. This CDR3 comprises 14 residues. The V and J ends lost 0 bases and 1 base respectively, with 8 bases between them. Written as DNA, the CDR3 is TGCAGCGTTGAAGATCTTGGGGGCACAGATACGCAGTATTTT. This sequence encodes CSVEDLGGTDTQYF.

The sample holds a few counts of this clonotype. The CDR3 nucleotides are TGTGCCAGCAGTGTGGGGCAGGGCAGCTCTGGGGCCAACGTCCTGACTTTC. Its translation is CASSVGQGSSGANVLTF. The rearrangement links TRBV6-4 to TRBJ2-6; D possibly corresponds to TRBD1 (5 bases). This CDR3 is built from 17 residues. V was clipped by 4 bases and J by 0 bases, with 13 bases between them. Germline CDR1 and CDR2: MRHNA and SNTAGT.

DNA of the CDR3: TGTGCCAGCAGCACGACAGGGAGCTCCTACGAGCAGTACTTC. Protein product: CASSTTGSSYEQYF. V is TRBV6-6 and J is TRBJ2-7; 7 positions match TRBD1. J was trimmed by 0 bases and V by 6 bases; bases with no gene match: 5. The CDR3 is 14 residues long. CDR1 is MNHNY and CDR2 is SVGAGI in the germline V gene (reference sequence).

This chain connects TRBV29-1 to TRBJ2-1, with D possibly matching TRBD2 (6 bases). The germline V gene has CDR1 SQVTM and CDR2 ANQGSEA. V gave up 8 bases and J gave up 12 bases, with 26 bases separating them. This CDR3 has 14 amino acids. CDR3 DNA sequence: TGCAGCCTTCGGGCGGGAATTACCACAGATACGCAGTTCTTC. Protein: CSLRAGITTDTQFF.

The CDR3: CASSPTGTGYTF. Here the CDR3 DNA reads TGTGCCAGCAGCCCAACAGGGACTGGCTACACCTTC. The chain has TRBV14 and TRBJ1-2, with D perhaps matching TRBD1 (6 bases). V gave up 4 bases and J gave up 7 bases, with 10 bases separating them. The CDR3 is made up of 12 amino acids. In germline, CDR1 is SGHDN, CDR2 FVKESK.

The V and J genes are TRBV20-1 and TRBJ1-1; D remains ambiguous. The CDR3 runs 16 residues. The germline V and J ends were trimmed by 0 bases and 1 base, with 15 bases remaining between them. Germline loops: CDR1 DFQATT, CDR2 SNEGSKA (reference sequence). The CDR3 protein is CSARDDTSDGNTEAFF. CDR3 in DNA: TGCAGTGCTAGAGATGACACCTCCGATGGGAACACTGAAGCTTTCTTT.

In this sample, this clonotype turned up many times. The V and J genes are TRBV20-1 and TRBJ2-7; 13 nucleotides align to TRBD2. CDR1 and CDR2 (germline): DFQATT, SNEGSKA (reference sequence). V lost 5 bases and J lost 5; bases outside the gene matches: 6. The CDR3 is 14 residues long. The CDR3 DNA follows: TGCAGTGCTGCCAGGACTAGCGGGGGTCACGAGCAGTACTTC. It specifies CSAARTSGGHEQYF.

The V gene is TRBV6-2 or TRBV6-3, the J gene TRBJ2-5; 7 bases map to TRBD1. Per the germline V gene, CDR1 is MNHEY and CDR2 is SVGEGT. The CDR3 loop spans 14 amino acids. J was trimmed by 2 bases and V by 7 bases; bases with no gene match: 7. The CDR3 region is CASTQRGQQETQYF. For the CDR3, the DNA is TGTGCCAGCACCCAAAGGGGACAGCAAGAGACCCAGTACTTC.

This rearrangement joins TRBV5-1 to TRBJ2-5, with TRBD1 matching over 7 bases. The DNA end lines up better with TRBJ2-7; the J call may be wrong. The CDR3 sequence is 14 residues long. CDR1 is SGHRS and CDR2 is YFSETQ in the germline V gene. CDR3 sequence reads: CASSLEGQEGEQYF. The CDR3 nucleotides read TGCGCCAGCAGCTTAGAAGGACAGGAAGGCGAGCAGTACTTC.

CDR3 nucleotide sequence: TGTGCCAGTAAAAGCATTCATGGCTACACCTTC. Protein sequence: CASKSIHGYTF. The chain combines TRBV6-1 with TRBJ1-2; D is unclear. V lost 9 bases, J lost 6 bases, and 11 bases lay in between. Germline assignment: CDR1 MNHNS and CDR2 SASEGT. This CDR3 has 11 amino acids.

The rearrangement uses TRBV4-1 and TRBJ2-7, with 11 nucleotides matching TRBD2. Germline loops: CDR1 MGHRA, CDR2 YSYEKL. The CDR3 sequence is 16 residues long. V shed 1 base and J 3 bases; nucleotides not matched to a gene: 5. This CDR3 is CASSQAETSGGYEQYF. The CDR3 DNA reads TGCGCCAGCAGCCAAGCGGAAACTAGCGGGGGCTACGAGCAGTACTTC.

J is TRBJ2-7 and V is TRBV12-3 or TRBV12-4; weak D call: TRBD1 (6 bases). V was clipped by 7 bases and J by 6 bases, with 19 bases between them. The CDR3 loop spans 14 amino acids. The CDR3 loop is CASNPTGLFIEQYF. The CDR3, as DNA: TGTGCCAGCAACCCGACAGGCCTCTTTATCGAGCAGTACTTC.

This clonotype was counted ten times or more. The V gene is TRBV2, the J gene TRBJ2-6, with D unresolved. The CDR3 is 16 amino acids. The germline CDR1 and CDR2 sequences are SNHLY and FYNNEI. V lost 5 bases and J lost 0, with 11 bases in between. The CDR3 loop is CASSLTRVSGANVLTF. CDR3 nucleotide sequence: TGTGCCAGCAGTTTGACGCGCGTCTCTGGGGCCAACGTCCTGACTTTC.

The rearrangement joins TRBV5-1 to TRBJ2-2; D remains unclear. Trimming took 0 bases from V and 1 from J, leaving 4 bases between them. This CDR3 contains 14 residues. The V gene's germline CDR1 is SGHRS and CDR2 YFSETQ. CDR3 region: CASSLALNTGELFF. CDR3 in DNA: TGCGCCAGCAGCTTGGCCTTGAACACCGGGGAGCTGTTTTTT.